This T cell receptor (beta chain) emerged from a study of OX40 agonist ivuxolimab in advanced cancers. Study details: Partial responses occurred in Three dose-escalation patients, one with hepatocellular carcinoma and two with cutaneous melanoma.

Comment on this clone: The antigen remains undetermined.

This table comes from immunoSEQ multiplex PCR, and its TCRdb copy is limited to in-frame clones, with some not included. The data contain 60,000 to 65,000 clones, more than 85% of them singletons. Excluded were patients having autoimmune disease history or systemic immunosuppression. Whole-study results and caveats: Among expanded peripheral T cells, antigen specificity went undetermined.

Trimming stripped 7 bases from V and 1 base from J, with 21 bases between. Germline values: CDR1 SEHNR, CDR2 FQNEAQ (reference sequence). The CDR3 loop spans 17 amino acids. The J gene is TRBJ2-3, the V gene TRBV7-9, with D perhaps matching TRBD2 (5 bases). The TCR comes from an adult with an advanced solid tumor such as melanoma, head and neck, liver or kidney cancer. The sample in question was CD4+ or CD8+ T cells sorted from blood, obtained in a trial of the OX40 agonist ivuxolimab. Here the CDR3 reads CASTLPDLGARTDTQYF. DNA of the CDR3: TGTGCCAGCACCCTCCCTGACCTGGGAGCGCGCACAGATACGCAGTATTTT.